This TCR beta chain was obtained from a study of blood T cell repertoires in COVID-19. Method: immunoSEQ multiplex PCR; TCRdb's copy keeps in-frame clones and lacks some. The sample carries fewer than 250,000 clones, more than 75% recorded once. Sequencing was performed on peripheral blood. This clonotype originated in a man in his fifties or sixties with acute or convalescent COVID-19.

The CDR3 loop reads CASSGTEKPDTQYF. CDR3 nucleotides: TGTGCCAGCAGTGGGACAGAAAAACCAGATACGCAGTATTTT. This chain uses TRBV25-1 with TRBJ2-3, with a weak D call TRBD1 (6 bases). Trimming removed 4 bases from V and 4 bases from J, with 12 bases in between. Germline V gene sequence: CDR1 MGHDK, CDR2 SYGVNS. CDR3 length: 14 residues.